A selection of T cell receptor beta chains follows, all from one sample in a study of T-cell reconstitution after alpha-beta-depleted transplantation in children. TCRdb ran MiXCR on the PCR reads and lists one entry per CDR3 protein. The table shows hundreds of thousands of distinct CDR3 sequences, with around 16% occurring only once. The sample consisted of PBMCs from the stem cell graft donor, taken from the stem cell graft. The receptors were gathered from a human donor who donated a stem cell graft to a child with acute myeloid leukemia. CDR3s include the opening cysteine and the closing phenylalanine or tryptophan. A D gene is named only where the DNA matches it firmly. Rows may omit the clone size; those that give it use once, few, many or a size class.

abundance,j_gene,d_gene,v_gene,len,CDR3aa,CDR3nt
many,TRBJ2-1,.,TRBV7-2,12,CASSFYKNEQFF,TGTGCCAGCAGCTTCTACAAGAATGAGCAGTTCTTC
.,TRBJ2-1,TRBD2,TRBV20-1,18,CSAMGTSGGHWGYNEQFF,TGCAGTGCTATGGGGACTAGCGGGGGCCATTGGGGCTACAATGAGCAGTTCTTC
many,TRBJ2-1,TRBD1,TRBV20-1,12,CSAEGQGNEQFF,TGCAGTGCCGAGGGACAGGGGAATGAGCAGTTCTTC
.,TRBJ2-7,.,TRBV20-1,16,CSARETNRRNSYERYF,TGCAGTGCAAGAGAAACGAACCGACGGAATTCCTACGAGCGGTACTTC
many,TRBJ2-7,TRBD1,TRBV20-1,14,CSARGRTGTGEQYF,TGCAGTGCTAGAGGCCGGACAGGGACGGGCGAGCAGTACTTC
.,TRBJ2-3,TRBD2,TRBV12-3/TRBV12-4,15,CASSPLTSGSDTQYF,TGTGCCAGCAGCCCGTTGACTAGCGGTTCAGATACGCAGTATTTT
many,TRBJ2-6,.,TRBV29-1,13,CSSREAGANVLTF,TGCAGCTCCAGGGAAGCTGGGGCCAACGTCCTGACTTTC
many,TRBJ1-5,.,TRBV20-1,12,CSASEGNQPQHF,TGCAGTGCTTCCGAGGGCAATCAGCCCCAGCATTTT
many,TRBJ1-1,.,TRBV20-1,13,CSARDPPTTEAFF,TGCAGTGCTAGAGACCCGCCTACCACTGAAGCTTTCTTT
.,TRBJ1-1,.,TRBV20-1,10,CSARAFEAFF,TGCAGTGCTAGAGCTTTTGAAGCTTTCTTT
many,TRBJ2-3,TRBD2,TRBV29-1,15,CSVRTSGGETDTQYF,TGCAGCGTCAGGACTAGCGGGGGGGAAACAGATACGCAGTATTTT
.,TRBJ2-2,.,TRBV13,18,CASSSVIEGWIRSGELFF,TGTGCCAGCAGCTCGGTAATTGAGGGATGGATTCGCTCCGGGGAGCTGTTTTTT
few,TRBJ2-4,.,TRBV5-1,14,CASSGDLNENIQYF,TGCGCCAGCAGCGGGGACCTCAACGAGAACATTCAGTACTTC
.,TRBJ2-3,.,TRBV7-3,16,CASSLRPAGVTDTQYF,TGTGCCAGCAGCCTTCGTCCAGCGGGTGTGACAGATACGCAGTATTTT
many,TRBJ2-2,.,TRBV5-1,12,CASDGGTGELFF,TGCGCCAGCGACGGGGGAACCGGGGAGCTGTTTTTT
.,TRBJ2-2,.,TRBV4-2,15,CASSQGARGVGELFF,TGTGCCAGCAGCCAAGGGGCCCGAGGGGTCGGGGAGCTGTTTTTT
many,TRBJ2-1,TRBD2,TRBV28,14,CASSLAGGYNEQFF,TGCGCCAGCAGCTTAGCGGGGGGGTACAATGAGCAGTTCTTC
many,TRBJ2-1,TRBD2,TRBV20-1,15,CSAIQLAGVRNEQFF,TGCAGTGCTATCCAGCTAGCGGGGGTGCGGAATGAGCAGTTCTTC
.,TRBJ1-1,.,TRBV28,11,CASSLINEAFF,TGTGCCAGCAGTTTAATCAATGAAGCTTTCTTT
few,TRBJ2-3,.,TRBV15,12,CATFGGTDTQYF,TGTGCCACCTTCGGGGGCACAGATACGCAGTATTTT
many,TRBJ2-1,.,TRBV20-1,14,CSASQGRSYNEQFF,TGCAGTGCTAGTCAGGGACGTTCCTACAATGAGCAGTTCTTC
.,TRBJ2-5,.,TRBV5-1,16,CASSLRGRGRQETQYF,TGCGCCAGCAGCTTGAGGGGGCGGGGTCGCCAAGAGACCCAGTACTTC
many,TRBJ1-1,.,TRBV20-1,13,CSGGTGPNTEAFF,TGCAGTGGGGGAACAGGGCCTAACACTGAAGCTTTCTTT
few,TRBJ2-5,TRBD2,TRBV12-3/TRBV12-4,13,CASIGRGGETQYF,TGTGCCAGCATCGGGCGGGGGGGCGAGACCCAGTACTTC
few,TRBJ2-3,TRBD2,TRBV9,16,CASSALAGGPTDTQYF,TGTGCCAGCAGCGCACTAGCGGGGGGGCCCACAGATACGCAGTATTTT
.,TRBJ1-1,.,TRBV5-1,12,CASSLKDTEAFF,TGCGCCAGCAGCTTGAAGGACACTGAAGCTTTCTTT
few,TRBJ2-2,TRBD2,TRBV15,17,CATSRDVASGGFGELFF,TGTGCCACCAGCAGAGATGTGGCTAGCGGGGGTTTCGGGGAGCTGTTTTTT
many,TRBJ2-3,TRBD2,TRBV2,16,CASKTLSGSSTDTQYF,TGTGCCAGCAAAACTCTTAGCGGGTCTAGCACAGATACGCAGTATTTT
many,TRBJ2-7,TRBD1,TRBV20-1,14,CSARRTGGRNEQYF,TGCAGTGCGCGCCGGACAGGGGGCAGGAACGAGCAGTACTTC
few,TRBJ2-5,.,TRBV6-4,15,CARVRGRHRQETQYF,TGTGCCAGAGTTCGAGGTCGACACCGCCAAGAGACCCAGTACTTC
many,TRBJ1-2,.,TRBV20-1,16,CSAEYTTPQGNYGYTF,TGCAGTGCCGAATATACCACTCCACAGGGAAACTATGGCTACACCTTC
.,TRBJ2-5,.,TRBV5-6,16,CASSFGGARAGETQYF,TGTGCCAGCAGCTTTGGAGGAGCGCGAGCGGGAGAGACCCAGTACTTC
.,TRBJ2-3,TRBD2,TRBV7-9,16,CASSLEPRLASDTQYF,TGTGCCAGCAGCTTGGAACCGAGACTAGCCTCGGATACGCAGTATTTT
many,TRBJ1-3,.,TRBV7-2,14,CASLPGPSGNTIYF,TGTGCCAGCCTACCGGGACCTTCCGGAAACACCATATATTTT
.,TRBJ2-1,.,TRBV4-3,14,CASSQRLQVNEQFF,TGCGCCAGCAGCCAACGCTTGCAGGTGAATGAGCAGTTCTTC
many,TRBJ1-1,.,TRBV29-1,10,CSVFAAEAFF,TGCAGCGTTTTCGCGGCTGAAGCTTTCTTT
many,TRBJ1-6,TRBD1,TRBV25-1,17,CASSEYGAGTGGSPLHF,TGTGCCAGCAGTGAATACGGGGCGGGGACAGGGGGTTCACCCCTCCACTTT
many,TRBJ1-3,.,TRBV5-1,14,CASSLGGTGNTIYF,TGCGCCAGCAGCTTAGGTGGGACTGGAAACACCATATATTTT
many,TRBJ2-1,.,TRBV5-1,14,CASSLERTRNEQFF,TGCGCCAGCAGCTTGGAAAGGACCCGGAATGAGCAGTTCTTC
.,TRBJ1-1,TRBD1,TRBV7-2,15,CASSAPGQGNTEAFF,TGTGCCAGCAGCGCGCCGGGACAGGGGAACACTGAAGCTTTCTTT
few,TRBJ2-5,TRBD2,TRBV20-1,13,CSARTSGAETQYF,TGCAGTGCTCGGACTAGCGGGGCAGAGACCCAGTACTTC
many,TRBJ1-6,.,TRBV12-3/TRBV12-4,14,CASSRQNYNSPLHF,TGTGCCAGCAGTCGACAGAACTATAATTCACCCCTCCACTTT
.,TRBJ1-2,.,TRBV7-2,13,CASSLGGRGGYTF,TGTGCCAGCAGCTTAGGCGGAAGAGGAGGCTACACCTTC
few,TRBJ2-3,TRBD2,TRBV20-1,16,CSAVRGTSGGPDTQYF,TGCAGTGCCGTACGGGGGACTAGCGGGGGGCCGGATACGCAGTATTTT
few,TRBJ1-2,TRBD1,TRBV25-1,15,CASSETGAKKYGYTF,TGTGCCAGCAGTGAAACAGGGGCCAAGAAATATGGCTACACCTTC
.,TRBJ2-1,.,TRBV18,12,CATSGNDNEQFF,TGTGCCACCTCCGGGAATGACAATGAGCAGTTCTTC
.,TRBJ1-6,.,TRBV30,13,CAWRGGRSAPLHF,TGTGCCTGGAGAGGCGGACGATCGGCACCCCTCCACTTT
.,TRBJ2-3,.,TRBV5-1,13,CASSRTNTDTQYF,TGCGCCAGCAGCCGAACAAACACAGATACGCAGTATTTT
many,TRBJ2-1,TRBD1,TRBV29-1,14,CSVSDRGSYNEQFF,TGCAGCGTGTCCGACAGGGGCTCCTACAATGAGCAGTTCTTC